This entry is about one TCR beta chain. Its antigen is as yet unknown. Use of 60 Vbeta and 13 Jbeta primers characterized the PCR. Profiling relied on immunoSEQ multiplex PCR, and the TCRdb table lists in-frame clones only, not all of them. In the table there are 150,000 or so clones, approximately 81% of which are singletons. Germline CDR1 reads MGHRA; CDR2 reads YSYEKL. Trimming cost V 4 bases and J 7 bases, with 14 bases left between them. The CDR3 is 15 residues long. Those who donated were healthy bone marrow donors. These data originate in a study of cytomegalovirus exposure and HLA in healthy donors. General study points: Later analysis suggested most CMV-associated TCR beta chains were HLA-restricted. Reportedly, fewer N-insertions than the approximately 650-donor mean appeared in an Asian-associated ancestry cluster in a later analysis. Associated with cytomegalovirus, according to the listing, were 150 to 200 TCR beta chains.

The TCR originated in a male donor in good health and CMV-seronegative. The sequenced material came from PBMCs. The chain recombines TRBV4-1 with TRBJ1-6, with D possibly matching TRBD1 (6 bases). This CDR3 reads CASSPPDRQNSPLHF. The DNA for the CDR3 is TGCGCCAGCAGCCCGCCGGACAGACAGAATTCACCCCTCCACTTT.